A selection of T cell receptor beta chains follows, all from one sample in a study of T cell repertoires in cytomegalovirus infection. These receptors lack a known antigen. Using its own MiXCR run on the reads, TCRdb lists one record per CDR3 protein. The table includes 450,000 to 600,000 distinct CDR3 sequences, about 42% detected once. Sequences were derived from cultured PBMCs, sampled from culture after CMV antigen stimulation. The receptors were gathered from a human donor in good health (CMV status not recorded). Some clones in this sample may be carry-over from other donors' samples. The CDR3 runs from the conserved cysteine through the conserved F or W. A D gene is named only where the DNA matches it firmly.

v_gene,d_gene,j_gene,CDR3aa
TRBV6-8,NA,TRBJ1-5,CASIPGHSNQPQHF
TRBV28,NA,TRBJ1-6,CAACRGALYNSPLHF
TRBV15,NA,TRBJ1-3,CATRYGAANTIYF
TRBV3-1,NA,TRBJ2-1,CASSPRGTGTGNYNEQFF
TRBV7-8,NA,TRBJ2-6,CASTTSGANVLTF
TRBV7-2,NA,TRBJ1-6,CASSLSDSYNSPLHF
TRBV28,NA,TRBJ2-6,CASSFGRSHSGANVLTF
TRBV27,TRBD1,TRBJ2-3,CASSLSTGASADTQYF
TRBV4-3,NA,TRBJ2-1,CASSQRHGAQSEQFF
TRBV28,TRBD1,TRBJ2-7,CASSLWDRGHEQYF
TRBV7-6,TRBD2,TRBJ2-3,CASSFDSSGGAGTQYF
TRBV6-5,TRBD2,TRBJ2-1,CASSYLREVHNEQFF
TRBV2,NA,TRBJ2-2,CASSPGAAGELFF
TRBV18,NA,TRBJ2-5,CASSLTLPGRETQYF
TRBV7-2,NA,TRBJ2-3,CASSFGTLTDTQYF
TRBV7-2,NA,TRBJ2-2,CASSRRANTGELFF
TRBV29-1,TRBD1,TRBJ1-1,CSVEFRGAGTEAFF
TRBV7-8,NA,TRBJ2-1,CASSLELGAGLSSYNEQFF
TRBV20-1,NA,TRBJ2-1,CSARPYVRNEQFF
TRBV20-1,NA,TRBJ2-1,CSARDLVRTYNEQFF
TRBV11-3,TRBD2,TRBJ2-1,CASSRPGLAHEQFF
TRBV19,TRBD1,TRBJ1-6,CASTEGGTGFNSPLHF
TRBV6-2/TRBV6-3,TRBD2,TRBJ2-1,CASSYSGLGYNEQFF
TRBV15,TRBD2,TRBJ2-7,CATSASGSSYEQYF
TRBV7-2,TRBD2,TRBJ2-5,CASSSKQLAGVQETQYF
TRBV11-2,NA,TRBJ2-7,CASSFPYTEETYEQYF
TRBV7-9,NA,TRBJ2-3,CASSLAKGRRSYTQYF
TRBV7-2,NA,TRBJ2-2,CASSARAGSTGELFF
TRBV5-4,NA,TRBJ2-1,CASSTLAGGAYNEQFF
TRBV4-3,NA,TRBJ2-2,CASSQELSGETGELFF
TRBV20-1,NA,TRBJ1-1,CSASQGKDTEAFF
TRBV7-2,TRBD2,TRBJ2-5,CASSRLVVAGGIGYQETQYF
TRBV7-6,TRBD2,TRBJ2-1,CASVGLAGGVGEFF
TRBV6-2/TRBV6-3,TRBD1,TRBJ1-5,CASRPARQGGQPQHF
TRBV29-1,NA,TRBJ2-5,CSAGTIETQYF
TRBV5-5,TRBD2,TRBJ2-2,CASSVLAGGLPGELFF
TRBV18,TRBD2,TRBJ2-5,CASSPPGLAGIQETQYF
TRBV5-1,NA,TRBJ2-3,CASSLGTGGFTDTQYF
TRBV5-1,NA,TRBJ1-2,CASSSQGRDGYTF
TRBV5-3,NA,TRBJ1-6,CASTTEGDSPLHF
TRBV6-1,NA,TRBJ1-2,CASSEAPTTYYGYTF
TRBV20-1,NA,TRBJ2-7,CSARSYMDEQYF
TRBV20-1,TRBD2,TRBJ2-3,CSARRAGVNWADTQYF
TRBV6-5,TRBD1,TRBJ1-6,CASSSGQGMRF
TRBV5-5,TRBD1,TRBJ2-4,CASSLEDRVGQNIQYF
TRBV7-4,NA,TRBJ2-5,CASSLGLLLLETQYF
TRBV7-2,NA,TRBJ1-4,CASSLVYREKLFF
TRBV7-2,TRBD1,TRBJ2-7,CASNPGQVSYEQYF
TRBV12-3/TRBV12-4,TRBD1,TRBJ1-1,CASSLFPDRGTEAFF
TRBV20-1,NA,TRBJ2-1,CSARKWGSYNEQFF
TRBV20-1,NA,TRBJ2-7,CSAGGIYEQYF
TRBV7-2,TRBD2,TRBJ2-7,CASSHRAGGIGYEQYF
TRBV4-1,TRBD2,TRBJ2-7,CASSPEMVREAYEQYF
TRBV10-3,NA,TRBJ1-5,CAIRQGMDQPQHF